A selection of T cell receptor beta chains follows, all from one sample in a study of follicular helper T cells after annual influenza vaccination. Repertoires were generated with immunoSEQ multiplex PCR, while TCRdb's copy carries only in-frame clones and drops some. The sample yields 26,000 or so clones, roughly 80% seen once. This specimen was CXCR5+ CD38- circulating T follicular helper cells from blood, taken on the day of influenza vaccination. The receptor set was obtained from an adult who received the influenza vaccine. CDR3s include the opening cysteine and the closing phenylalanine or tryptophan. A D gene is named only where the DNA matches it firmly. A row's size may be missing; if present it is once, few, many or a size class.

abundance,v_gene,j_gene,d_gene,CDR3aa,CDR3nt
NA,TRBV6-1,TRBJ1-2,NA,CASSERGDYTNYGYTF,TGTGCCAGCAGTGAGAGAGGGGACTACACTAACTATGGCTACACCTTC
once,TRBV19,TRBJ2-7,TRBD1,CASSKGTGYEQYF,TGTGCCAGTAGTAAGGGGACAGGCTACGAGCAGTACTTC
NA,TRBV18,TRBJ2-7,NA,CASSPQVSSYEQYF,TGTGCCAGCTCACCGCAGGTTAGCTCCTACGAGCAGTACTTC
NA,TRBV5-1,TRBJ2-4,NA,CASSVSQGNIQYF,TGCGCCAGCAGCGTGTCACAGGGAAACATTCAGTACTTC
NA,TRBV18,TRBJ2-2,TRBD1,CASSPLRAGGTTNTGELFF,TGTGCCAGCTCACCCCTCCGGGCAGGGGGAACAACGAACACCGGGGAGCTGTTTTTT
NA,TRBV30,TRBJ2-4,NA,CAWSVAQAQYF,TGTGCCTGGAGTGTAGCCCAAGCTCAGTACTTC
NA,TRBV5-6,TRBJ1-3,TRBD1,CASSLGDRANTIYF,TGTGCCAGCAGCTTGGGGGACAGGGCCAACACCATATATTTT
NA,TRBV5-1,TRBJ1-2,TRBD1,CASSRDSAYGYTF,TGCGCCAGCAGTAGGGACAGCGCCTATGGCTACACCTTC
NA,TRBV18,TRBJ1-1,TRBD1,CASSPRDRGQGFTEAFF,TGTGCCAGCTCCCCCAGGGACAGGGGGCAAGGGTTTACTGAAGCTTTCTTT
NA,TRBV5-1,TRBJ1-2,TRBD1,CASRGDAGGRTNYGYTF,TGCGCCAGCAGGGGGGACGCAGGGGGCAGGACTAACTATGGCTACACCTTC
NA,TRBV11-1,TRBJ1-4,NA,CASSSGTRGEKLFF,TGTGCCAGCAGCTCCGGGACACGGGGTGAAAAACTGTTTTTT
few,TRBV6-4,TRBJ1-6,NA,CASRFLSPLHF,TGTGCCAGCAGGTTCCTTTCACCCCTCCACTTT
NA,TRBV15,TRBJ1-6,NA,CATSRVQGRNSPLHF,TGTGCCACCAGCAGAGTCCAGGGGCGTAATTCACCCCTCCACTTT
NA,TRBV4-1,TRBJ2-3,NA,CASSPEGLARDTQYF,TGCGCCAGCAGCCCGGAAGGCCTAGCGAGGGATACGCAGTATTTT
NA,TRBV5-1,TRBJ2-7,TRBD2,CASGIGGTSVYEQYF,TGCGCCAGCGGCATTGGGGGGACTAGCGTTTACGAGCAGTACTTC
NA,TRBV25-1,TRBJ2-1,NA,CASSPGSRAEQFF,TGTGCCAGCAGTCCCGGTAGTAGAGCTGAGCAGTTCTTC
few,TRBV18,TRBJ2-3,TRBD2,CASQQAGGTDTQYF,TGTGCCAGCCAACAAGCGGGGGGCACAGATACGCAGTATTTT
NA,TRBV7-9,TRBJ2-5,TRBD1,CASSYGQGETQYF,TGTGCCAGCAGCTACGGACAGGGGGAGACCCAGTACTTC
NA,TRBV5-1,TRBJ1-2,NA,CASSLEGREDYGYTF,TGCGCCAGCAGCTTGGAGGGCAGGGAGGACTATGGCTACACCTTC
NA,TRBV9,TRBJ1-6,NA,CASSVGPRDSPLHF,TGTGCCAGCAGCGTTGGGCCGAGGGATTCACCCCTCCACTTT
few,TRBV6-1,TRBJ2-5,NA,CASSDPGAPQETQYF,TGTGCCAGCAGTGATCCAGGGGCCCCACAAGAGACCCAGTACTTC
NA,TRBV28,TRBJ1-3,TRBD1,CASSLGTGRNTIYF,TGTGCCAGCAGCCTCGGGACAGGGAGAAACACCATATATTTT
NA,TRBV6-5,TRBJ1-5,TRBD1,CASRKTGISNQPQHF,TGTGCCAGCAGGAAGACAGGGATTAGCAATCAGCCCCAGCATTTT
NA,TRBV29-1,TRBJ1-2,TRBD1,CSVGEGAGYTF,TGCAGCGTTGGAGAGGGGGCTGGCTACACCTTC
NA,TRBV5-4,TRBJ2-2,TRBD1,CASGRDRNTGELFF,TGTGCCAGCGGCCGGGACAGGAACACCGGGGAGCTGTTTTTT
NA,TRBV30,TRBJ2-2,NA,CAWSRGPNTGELFF,TGTGCCTGGTCCAGGGGTCCGAACACCGGGGAGCTGTTTTTT
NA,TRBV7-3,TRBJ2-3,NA,CASRQSGGPSDTQYF,TGTGCCAGCAGACAGTCGGGGGGCCCTAGCGATACGCAGTATTTT
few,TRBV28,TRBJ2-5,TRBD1,CASSGPGTALAETQYF,TGTGCCAGCAGTGGACCAGGGACAGCCCTTGCAGAGACCCAGTACTTC
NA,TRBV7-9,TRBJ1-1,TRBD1,CASNNDRGLEAFF,TGTGCCAGCAATAACGACAGGGGCTTAGAAGCTTTCTTT
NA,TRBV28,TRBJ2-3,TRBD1,CASRDRDTDTQYF,TGTGCCAGCAGGGACAGGGACACAGATACGCAGTATTTT